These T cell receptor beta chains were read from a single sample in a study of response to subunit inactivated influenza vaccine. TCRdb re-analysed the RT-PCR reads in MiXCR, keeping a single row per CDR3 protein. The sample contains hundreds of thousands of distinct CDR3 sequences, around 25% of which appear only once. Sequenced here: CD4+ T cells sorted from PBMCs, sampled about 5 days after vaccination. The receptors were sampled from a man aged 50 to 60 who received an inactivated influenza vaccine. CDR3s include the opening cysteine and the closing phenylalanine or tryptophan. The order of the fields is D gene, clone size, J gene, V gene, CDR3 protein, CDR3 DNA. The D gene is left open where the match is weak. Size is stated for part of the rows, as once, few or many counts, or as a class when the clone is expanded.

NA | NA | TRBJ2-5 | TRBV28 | CASRLTARETQYF | TGTGCCAGCAGGCTAACGGCGCGGGAGACCCAGTACTTC
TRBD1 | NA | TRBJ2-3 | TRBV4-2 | CASSQGTGSRTDTQYF | TGTGCCAGCAGCCAAGGGACAGGGAGTAGAACAGATACGCAGTATTTT
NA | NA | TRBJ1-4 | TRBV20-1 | CSATLDGTQKLFF | TGCAGTGCTACTTTAGACGGAACTCAAAAACTGTTTTTT
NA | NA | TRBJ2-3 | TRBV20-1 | CSANSQGTEGDTQYF | TGCAGTGCCAACTCTCAGGGGACCGAGGGCGATACGCAGTATTTT
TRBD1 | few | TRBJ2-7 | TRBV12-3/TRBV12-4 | CASRRTGAYEQYF | TGTGCCAGCAGGAGGACAGGGGCCTACGAGCAGTACTTC
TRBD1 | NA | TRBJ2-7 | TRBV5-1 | CASSRTGGGIHEQYF | TGCGCCAGCAGCAGGACAGGGGGTGGAATCCACGAGCAGTACTTC
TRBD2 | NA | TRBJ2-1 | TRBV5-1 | CASSLGLAGFDNEQFF | TGCGCCAGCAGCTTGGGACTAGCGGGGTTCGACAATGAGCAGTTCTTC
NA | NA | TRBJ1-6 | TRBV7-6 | CASSLEGSYNSPLHF | TGTGCCAGCAGCCTTGAGGGATCTTATAATTCACCCCTCCACTTT
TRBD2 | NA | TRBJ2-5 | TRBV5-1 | CASSWGTSGIQETQYF | TGCGCCAGCAGCTGGGGGACTAGCGGGATTCAAGAGACCCAGTACTTC
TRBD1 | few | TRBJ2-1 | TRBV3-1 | CASSQTGAPYNEQFF | TGTGCCAGCAGCCAAACAGGGGCCCCCTACAATGAGCAGTTCTTC
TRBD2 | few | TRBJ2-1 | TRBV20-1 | CSARDRLAGVTNEQFF | TGCAGTGCTAGAGATCGGCTAGCGGGAGTAACCAATGAGCAGTTCTTC
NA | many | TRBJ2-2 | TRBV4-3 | CASSQVPYSTPGELFF | TGCGCCAGCAGCCAAGTCCCCTATTCCACCCCCGGGGAGCTGTTTTTT
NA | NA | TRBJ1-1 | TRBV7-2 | CASSLVGARAFF | TGTGCCAGCAGCTTAGTGGGGGCGCGGGCTTTCTTT
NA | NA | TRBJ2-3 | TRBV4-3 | CASSPGARDTQYF | TGCGCCAGCAGCCCCGGGGCGCGAGATACGCAGTATTTT
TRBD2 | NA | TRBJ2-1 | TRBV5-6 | CASSLRLAGLDEQFF | TGTGCCAGCAGCTTGCGGCTAGCGGGATTGGATGAGCAGTTCTTC
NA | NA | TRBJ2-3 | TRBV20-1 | CSAPGDSGTDTQYF | TGCAGTGCCCCGGGGGACTCCGGCACAGATACGCAGTATTTT
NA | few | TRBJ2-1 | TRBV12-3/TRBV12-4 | CASSLRRSAYNEQFF | TGTGCCAGCAGTTTACGGAGGTCCGCCTACAATGAGCAGTTCTTC
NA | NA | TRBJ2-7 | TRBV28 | CASSDGFLNYEQYF | TGTGCCAGCAGTGACGGTTTCCTTAACTACGAGCAGTACTTC
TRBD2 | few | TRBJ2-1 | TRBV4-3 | CASSQDWRGGWGEQFF | TGCGCCAGCAGCCAAGATTGGCGGGGGGGTTGGGGTGAGCAGTTCTTC
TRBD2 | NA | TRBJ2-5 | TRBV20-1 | CSARDPGLARETQYF | TGCAGTGCTAGAGACCCGGGACTAGCGAGAGAGACCCAGTACTTC
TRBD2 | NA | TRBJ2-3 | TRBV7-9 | CASSLGRGVTDTQYF | TGTGCCAGCAGCTTAGGGCGGGGGGTCACAGATACGCAGTATTTT
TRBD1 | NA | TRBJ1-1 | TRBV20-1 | CSACRTGNTEAFF | TGCAGTGCTTGCAGGACAGGGAACACTGAAGCTTTCTTT
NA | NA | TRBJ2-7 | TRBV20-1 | CSARDFDSSYEQYF | TGCAGTGCTAGAGATTTTGACAGCAGCTACGAGCAGTACTTC
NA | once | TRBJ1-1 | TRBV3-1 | CASSQERRGRAFF | TGTGCCAGCAGCCAAGAGAGAAGAGGACGAGCTTTCTTT
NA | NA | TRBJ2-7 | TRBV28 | CASNGAGLSYEQYF | TGTGCCAGCAACGGAGCGGGCTTGTCCTACGAGCAGTACTTC
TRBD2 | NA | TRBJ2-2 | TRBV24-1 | CATSLSGGAGELFF | TGTGCCACCAGCCTGAGCGGGGGGGCCGGGGAGCTGTTTTTT
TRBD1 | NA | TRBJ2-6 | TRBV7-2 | CASSLQGALAGANVLTF | TGTGCCAGCAGCCTACAGGGGGCGCTCGCTGGGGCCAACGTCCTGACTTTC
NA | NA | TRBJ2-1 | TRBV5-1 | CASSLSTGALYNAQFF | TGCGCCAGCAGCTTGTCTACGGGAGCTCTCTACAATGCGCAGTTCTTC
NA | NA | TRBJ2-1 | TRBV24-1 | CATSDFVGTPGTYNEQFF | TGTGCCACCAGTGATTTCGTGGGGACCCCGGGAACCTACAATGAGCAGTTCTTC
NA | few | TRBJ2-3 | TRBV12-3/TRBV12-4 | CASSSQPDTQYF | TGTGCCAGCAGTTCACAGCCAGATACGCAGTATTTT
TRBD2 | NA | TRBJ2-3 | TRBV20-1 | CSVRDGGLPQDTQYF | TGCAGTGTTAGAGATGGGGGACTACCCCAAGATACGCAGTATTTT
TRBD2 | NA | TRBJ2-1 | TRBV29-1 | CSVPLAGGRGEQFF | TGCAGCGTTCCACTAGCGGGGGGGCGAGGTGAGCAGTTCTTC
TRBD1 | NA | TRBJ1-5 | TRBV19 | CATRGTGYQPQHF | TGTGCCACGAGGGGGACAGGGTATCAGCCCCAGCATTTT
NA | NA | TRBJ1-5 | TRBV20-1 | CSARGNNQPQHF | TGCAGTGCCAGGGGAAACAATCAGCCCCAGCATTTT
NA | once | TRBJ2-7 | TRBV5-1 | CASSLGSVANSYEQYF | TGCGCCAGCAGCTTGGGATCGGTAGCCAACTCCTACGAGCAGTACTTC
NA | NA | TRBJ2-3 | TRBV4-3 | CASSFRAPSTDTQYF | TGCGCCAGCAGTTTCCGGGCCCCTAGCACAGATACGCAGTATTTT
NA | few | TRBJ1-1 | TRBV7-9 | CASSLVAIRTEAFF | TGTGCCAGCAGCTTAGTGGCCATTCGCACTGAAGCTTTCTTT
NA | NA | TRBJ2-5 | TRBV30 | CAYWIRETQYF | TGTGCCTACTGGATCCGAGAGACCCAGTACTTC
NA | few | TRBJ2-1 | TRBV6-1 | CAGGVGSSYNEQFF | TGTGCCGGAGGCGTTGGCAGCTCCTACAATGAGCAGTTCTTC
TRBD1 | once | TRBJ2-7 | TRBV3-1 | CASSQESGTGRYEQYF | TGTGCCAGCAGCCAAGAATCCGGGACAGGGCGATACGAGCAGTACTTC
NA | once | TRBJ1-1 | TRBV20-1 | CSANRKILNTEAFF | TGCAGTGCTAACAGGAAAATCCTGAACACTGAAGCTTTCTTT
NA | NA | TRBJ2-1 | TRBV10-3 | CAISDDSLGEQFF | TGTGCCATCAGTGACGACAGTTTAGGTGAGCAGTTCTTC
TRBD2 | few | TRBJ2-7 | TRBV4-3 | CASSQGPSGGPYEQYF | TGCGCCAGCAGCCAAGGACCCAGCGGGGGGCCTTACGAGCAGTACTTC
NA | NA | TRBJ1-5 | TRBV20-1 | CSARRGPVSNQPQHF | TGCAGTGCTAGGAGAGGCCCCGTTAGCAATCAGCCCCAGCATTTT
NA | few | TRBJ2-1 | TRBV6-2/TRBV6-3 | CASSRFGLAGPYNEQFF | TGTGCCAGCAGCAGATTCGGGCTAGCAGGTCCCTACAATGAGCAGTTCTTC
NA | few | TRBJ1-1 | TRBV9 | CASSAAAGATEAFF | TGTGCCAGCAGCGCTGCCGCGGGCGCCACTGAAGCTTTCTTT
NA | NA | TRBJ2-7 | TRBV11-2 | CASSVGGKAYEQYF | TGTGCCAGCAGCGTCGGGGGTAAAGCCTACGAGCAGTACTTC
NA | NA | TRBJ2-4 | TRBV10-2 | CASSVDGGDIQYF | TGCGCCAGCAGTGTGGACGGAGGGGACATTCAGTACTTC
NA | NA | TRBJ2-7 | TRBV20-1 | CSANRVIGEQYF | TGCAGTGCTAACAGGGTCATCGGCGAGCAGTACTTC
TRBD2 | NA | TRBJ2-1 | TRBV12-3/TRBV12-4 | CASSGRTSDYNEQFF | TGTGCCAGCAGCGGAAGGACTAGCGACTACAATGAGCAGTTCTTC
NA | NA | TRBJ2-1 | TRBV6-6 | CASSYSSGSEQFF | TGTGCCAGCAGTTACTCCTCCGGGAGTGAGCAGTTCTTC